Listed below are T cell receptor beta chains from one sample, sequenced in a study of vaccination effects on CD4 cells after COVID-19. Which antigens these TCRs recognize remains unknown. Libraries were prepared by immunoSEQ multiplex PCR; TCRdb keeps only in-frame clonotypes and omits some of them. The table shows tens of thousands of clones, with around 70% occurring only once. This sample comprised CD4+ T cells from PBMCs cultured without peptide, obtained after COVID-19 vaccination. Receptor source: a human donor who received a COVID-19 vaccine. Each CDR3 is given with its conserved first and last residue. Fields, in order: J gene, V gene, CDR3 protein.

j_gene: TRBJ1-5; v_gene: TRBV28; CDR3aa: CASNSGRYQPQHF
j_gene: TRBJ2-1; v_gene: TRBV18; CDR3aa: CASSKDISSYNEQFF
j_gene: TRBJ1-1; v_gene: TRBV18; CDR3aa: CASSQGQGHTEAFF
j_gene: TRBJ2-5; v_gene: TRBV6-4; CDR3aa: CASRPPSGVETQYF
j_gene: TRBJ1-2; v_gene: TRBV28; CDR3aa: CASSSPTPISGYTF
j_gene: TRBJ2-3; v_gene: TRBV24-1; CDR3aa: CATSDLRRAIDTQYF
j_gene: TRBJ1-1; v_gene: TRBV29-1; CDR3aa: CSVMGTGISEAFF
j_gene: TRBJ1-1; v_gene: TRBV4-1; CDR3aa: CASSQASQGAANTEAFF
j_gene: TRBJ2-3; v_gene: TRBV6-2/TRBV6-3; CDR3aa: CASSYGGAGIGDTQYF
j_gene: TRBJ2-6; v_gene: TRBV19; CDR3aa: CASSIVDLVGSGANVLTF
j_gene: TRBJ1-5; v_gene: TRBV28; CDR3aa: CASSLSSGGPQHF
j_gene: TRBJ2-3; v_gene: TRBV9; CDR3aa: CASSVRSGGAGSTDTQYF
j_gene: TRBJ2-3; v_gene: TRBV14; CDR3aa: CASSQDWSKTAPTDTQYF
j_gene: TRBJ2-2; v_gene: TRBV6-5; CDR3aa: CASSLTGGGGTGELFF
j_gene: TRBJ1-2; v_gene: TRBV3-1/TRBV3-2; CDR3aa: CASSQANYGYTF
j_gene: TRBJ1-3; v_gene: TRBV5-5; CDR3aa: CASSGFFGNTIYF
j_gene: TRBJ2-2; v_gene: TRBV28; CDR3aa: CASIGQLNTGELFF
j_gene: TRBJ1-1; v_gene: TRBV29-1; CDR3aa: CSIARTVGTEAFF
j_gene: TRBJ1-1; v_gene: TRBV3-1/TRBV3-2; CDR3aa: CASSRQAEAFF
j_gene: TRBJ1-2; v_gene: TRBV7-3; CDR3aa: CASSFAGVGGYTF
j_gene: TRBJ1-1; v_gene: TRBV18; CDR3aa: CASSPDSGGTEAFF
j_gene: TRBJ2-5; v_gene: TRBV5-6; CDR3aa: CASSLFTGGYQETQYF
j_gene: TRBJ2-3; v_gene: TRBV5-1; CDR3aa: CASSLEPSGGGDTQYF
j_gene: TRBJ2-1; v_gene: TRBV19; CDR3aa: CASTGLGDVREQFF
j_gene: TRBJ1-1; v_gene: TRBV9; CDR3aa: CASSVAETEAFF
j_gene: TRBJ2-1; v_gene: TRBV12-3/TRBV12-4; CDR3aa: CASSPYGGEQFF
j_gene: TRBJ1-5; v_gene: TRBV6-2/TRBV6-3; CDR3aa: CASSYWGQSNQPQHF
j_gene: TRBJ1-4; v_gene: TRBV19; CDR3aa: CASSMIGRNEKLFF
j_gene: TRBJ2-1; v_gene: TRBV6-1; CDR3aa: CASSDPGTSIGNEQFF
j_gene: TRBJ1-4; v_gene: TRBV4-2; CDR3aa: CASSQDPEPNEKLFF
j_gene: TRBJ2-3; v_gene: TRBV7-3; CDR3aa: CASSLDRGSTDTQYF
j_gene: TRBJ1-1; v_gene: TRBV7-2; CDR3aa: CASSSTGGSEAFF
j_gene: TRBJ1-3; v_gene: TRBV5-8; CDR3aa: CASSLPGGGADFSPGNTIYF
j_gene: TRBJ1-6; v_gene: TRBV6-6; CDR3aa: CASHTSSYNSPLHF